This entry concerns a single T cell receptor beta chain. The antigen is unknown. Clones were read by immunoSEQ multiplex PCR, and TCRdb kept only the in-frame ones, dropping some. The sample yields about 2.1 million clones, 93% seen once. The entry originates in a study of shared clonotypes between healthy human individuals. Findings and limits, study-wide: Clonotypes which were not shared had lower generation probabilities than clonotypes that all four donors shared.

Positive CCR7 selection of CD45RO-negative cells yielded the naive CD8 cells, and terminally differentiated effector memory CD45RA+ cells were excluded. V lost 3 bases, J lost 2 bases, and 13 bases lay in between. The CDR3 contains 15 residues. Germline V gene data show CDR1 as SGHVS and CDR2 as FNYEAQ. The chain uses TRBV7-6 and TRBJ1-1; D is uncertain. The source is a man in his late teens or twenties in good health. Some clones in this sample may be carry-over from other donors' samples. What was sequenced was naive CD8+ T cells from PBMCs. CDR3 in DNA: TGTGCCAGCAGCTTTGGGAGGACTCTAAACACTGAAGCTTTCTTT. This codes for CASSFGRTLNTEAFF. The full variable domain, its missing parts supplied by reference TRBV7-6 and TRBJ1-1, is GAGVSQSPRYKVTKRGQDVALRCDPISGHVSLYWYRQALGQGPEFLTYFNYEAQQDKSGLPNDRFSAERPEGSISTLTIQRTEQRDSAMYRCASSFGRTLNTEAFFGQGTRLTVV.